This TCR beta chain originates from a study of response to subunit inactivated influenza vaccine. TCRdb used MiXCR to reprocess the RT-PCR reads, holding one entry per CDR3 protein. The table has some 480,000 distinct CDR3 sequences, approximately 9.9% seen once. Trimming pared 4 bases from V and 4 bases from J, leaving 18 bases between. The germline gives CDR1 MNHEY, CDR2 SVGEGT. The CDR3 extends over 16 amino acids. Points on this clonotype: Its antigen is still unknown.

Study-level results: The study's authors posited that every seasonal influenza vaccination enlists few new T cells.

This specimen consisted of PBMCs from blood, obtained about 40 days after vaccination. V and J are TRBV6-2 or TRBV6-3 and TRBJ2-3; a weak D match, TRBD2 (5 bases). This sequence originates from a middle-aged man who received an inactivated influenza vaccine. In DNA, the CDR3 is TGTGCCAGCAGTTCCCGGACTCGTCTTCGGGCAGATACGCAGTATTTT. It specifies CASSSRTRLRADTQYF.